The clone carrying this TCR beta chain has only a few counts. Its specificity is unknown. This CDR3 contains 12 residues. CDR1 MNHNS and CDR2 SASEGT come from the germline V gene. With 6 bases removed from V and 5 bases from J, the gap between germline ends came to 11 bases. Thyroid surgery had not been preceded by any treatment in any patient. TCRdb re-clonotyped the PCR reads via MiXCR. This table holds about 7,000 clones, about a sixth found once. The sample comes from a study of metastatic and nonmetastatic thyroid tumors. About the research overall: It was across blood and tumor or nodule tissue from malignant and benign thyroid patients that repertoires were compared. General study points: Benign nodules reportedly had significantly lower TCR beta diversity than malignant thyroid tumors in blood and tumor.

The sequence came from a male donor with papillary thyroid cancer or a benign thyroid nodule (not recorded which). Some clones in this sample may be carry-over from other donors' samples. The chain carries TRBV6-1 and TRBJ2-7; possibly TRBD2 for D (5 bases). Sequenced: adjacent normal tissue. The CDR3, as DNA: TGTGCCAGCAGAGCAACTAGGAACGAGCAGTACGTC. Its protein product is CASRATRNEQYV.